The clone carrying this TCR beta chain has only a few counts. These data belong to a study of T cells of healthy individuals. Trimming stripped 0 bases from V and 7 bases from J, with 15 bases between. CDR1 MNHEY and CDR2 SVGEGT come from the germline V gene. The CDR3 spans 15 residues. TCRdb re-called the 5' RACE reads with MiXCR, one entry per CDR3 protein. The table records around 100,000 distinct CDR3 sequences, 17% of them present only once. The rearrangement joins TRBV6-2 or TRBV6-3 to TRBJ1-2; D unclear. The clonotype was recovered from a human donor in good health. For the CDR3, the DNA is TGTGCCAGCAGTTACTCTAGGGAAGAACCTCTTGGCTACACCTTC. Residues: CASSYSREEPLGYTF.